The 30 T cell receptor beta chains presented below share a single source sample, sequenced in a study of blood T cell repertoires in COVID-19. The table came from immunoSEQ multiplex PCR; TCRdb's copy has only in-frame clones and leaves some out. The profile shows roughly 130,000 clones, about 82% of them singletons. What was sequenced was peripheral blood. All receptors derive from a man in his sixties with active or convalescent COVID-19.

The chain combines TRBV29-1 with TRBJ2-7; 10 bases agree with TRBD2. Germline trimming cut 6 bases from V and 1 base from J; bases unmatched to any gene: 9. CDR3 size: 15 residues. CDR1 and CDR2 from the germline V gene are SQVTM and ANQGSEA. This CDR3 reads CSVGGLAGVSYEQYF. CDR3 sequence (DNA): TGCAGCGTGGGGGGGCTAGCGGGAGTATCCTACGAGCAGTACTTC.

The chain joins TRBV5-4 to TRBJ1-5; D call uncertain. The CDR3 runs to 15 residues. CDR1 SGHNT and CDR2 YYREEE come from the germline V gene (reference sequence). The V end lost 4 bases, the J end lost 2 bases, and 13 bases lay between the germline ends. The CDR3: CASSAGGQRNQPQHF. The CDR3 DNA is TGTGCCAGCAGCGCGGGAGGTCAGCGCAATCAGCCCCAGCATTTT.

This clone was seen only once. The chain has TRBV5-4 and TRBJ1-1; no firm D call. This CDR3 is built from 12 residues. V dropped 2 bases and J dropped 4 bases, with 6 bases sitting between them. Germline lookup yields CDR1 SGHNT and CDR2 YYREEE (reference sequence). The CDR3 DNA follows: TGTGCCAGCAGCTTATACAGCACTGAAGCTTTCTTT. Its translation is CASSLYSTEAFF.

This chain links TRBV2 with TRBJ2-3; possibly TRBD2 for D (6 bases). V dropped 8 bases and J dropped 5 bases, with 17 bases sitting between them. CDR1 SNHLY and CDR2 FYNNEI come from the germline V gene. The CDR3 runs 14 residues. The CDR3 here is CASRFLGRGDTQYF. The CDR3 region has the DNA TGTGCCAGCCGCTTCCTTGGGCGGGGAGATACGCAGTATTTT.

V gene TRBV7-9 combines with J gene TRBJ1-6, with D unclear. V lost 3 bases to trimming and J lost 7 bases, with 10 bases between them. The CDR3 length is 14 residues. Germline V gives CDR1 SEHNR, CDR2 FQNEAQ (reference sequence). The CDR3 loop is CASSFGVGNSPLHF. The CDR3 nucleotides are TGTGCCAGCAGCTTCGGGGTGGGGAATTCACCCCTCCACTTT. Variable domain in full (rest from reference TRBV7-9 and TRBJ1-6): DTGVSQNPRHKITKRGQNVTFRCDPISEHNRLYWYRQTLGQGPEFLTYFQNEAQLEKSRLLSDRFSAERPKGSFSTLEIQRTEQGDSAMYLCASSFGVGNSPLHFGNGTRLTVT.

V and J are TRBV7-9 and TRBJ1-1; D unresolved. Trimming took off 1 base at V and 1 base at J, with 10 bases between the two ends. The CDR3 is made up of 15 amino acids. The germline gives CDR1 SEHNR, CDR2 FQNEAQ (reference sequence). The CDR3 here is CASSLVQATNTEAFF. The CDR3, as DNA: TGTGCCAGCAGCTTAGTGCAGGCCACGAACACTGAAGCTTTCTTT.

The chain has TRBV11-2 and TRBJ2-7; 9 bases match TRBD2. V was pared by 6 bases and J by 6 bases, with 9 bases of the junction left unmatched. The germline CDR1 and CDR2 sequences are SGHAT and FQNNGV. This CDR3 spans 14 amino acids. The CDR3: CASSPTRGRGEQYF. DNA for the CDR3: TGTGCCAGCAGTCCAACGCGCGGGAGGGGCGAGCAGTACTTC.

Only one count was recorded for this clone. In DNA form, the CDR3 reads TGTGCCAGCAGCTTAGTACAGGGCCCAACCCATGGCTACACCTTC. This sequence encodes CASSLVQGPTHGYTF. The V and J genes are TRBV11-2 and TRBJ1-2; D might be TRBD1 (6 bases). Germline CDR1 SGHAT, CDR2 FQNNGV. There are 15 residues in the CDR3. V shed 1 base and J shed 6 bases, with 15 bases lying between them. Full variable domain (outside the CDR3, taken from reference TRBV11-2 and TRBJ1-2): EAGVAQSPRYKIIEKRQSVAFWCNPISGHATLYWYQQILGQGPKLLIQFQNNGVVDDSQLPKDRFSAERLKGVDSTLKIQPAKLEDSAVYLCASSLVQGPTHGYTFGSGTRLTVV.

This clone appeared a few times. CDR3 sequence reads: CASSQVDRGYGYTF. In DNA form, the CDR3 reads TGTGCCAGCAGCCAAGTAGACAGGGGCTATGGCTACACCTTC. The chain is built from TRBV14 and TRBJ1-2; 8 nucleotides agree with TRBD1. The CDR3 has 14 amino acids. The germline gives CDR1 SGHDN, CDR2 FVKESK. The V gene end was trimmed by 1 base and the J gene end by 4 bases; junction bases not matched to a gene: 2.

The CDR3 spells CASSLGRPSVSSGNTIYF. The CDR3 nucleotides read TGTGCCAGCAGCTTAGGGAGGCCGTCGGTGAGCTCTGGAAACACCATATATTTT. The chain recombines TRBV11-2 with TRBJ1-3, with unresolved D. Looked up from germline, CDR1 is SGHAT and CDR2 is FQNNGV. Trimming cost V 1 base and J 0 bases, with 16 bases left between them. The CDR3 is made up of 18 amino acids.

The chain links TRBV9 to TRBJ2-2, with a tentative D call TRBD2 (6 bases). Germline assignment: CDR1 SGDLS and CDR2 YYNGEE. The V gene lost 4 bases and the J gene lost 5 bases, with 15 bases spanning the gap. The CDR3 extends over 15 amino acids. CDR3 amino acids: CASSSHGSVTGELFF. As DNA, the CDR3 is TGTGCCAGCAGCTCTCACGGGAGTGTTACCGGGGAGCTGTTTTTT.

The CDR3, as DNA: TGTGCCAGCAGTTTCCAGGGTGGGTCCTACGAGCAGTACTTC. Residues: CASSFQGGSYEQYF. The chain has TRBV28 and TRBJ2-7; tentative D call: TRBD1 (5 bases). The germline V gene encodes CDR1 MDHEN and CDR2 SYDVKM. The CDR3 loop spans 14 amino acids. V was cut by 3 bases and J by 1 base, with 10 bases left in between.

For the CDR3, the DNA is TGTGCCACCGCGGGGCCGAGCTCCTACAATGAGCAGTTCTTC. It codes for CATAGPSSYNEQFF. The gene calls are TRBV24-1 and TRBJ2-1; D possibly corresponds to TRBD2 (6 bases). Deletions cut 9 bases from V and 0 bases from J, with 11 bases between. The CDR3 is 14 residues long. Germline values: CDR1 KGHDR, CDR2 SFDVKD.

This clone appeared once. The V call is TRBV19, the J call TRBJ1-5; 7 nucleotides align to TRBD1. V dropped 7 bases and J dropped 0; count of bases not matched to a gene: 15. Germline V CDR1 and CDR2: LNHDA, SQIVND (reference sequence). This CDR3 comprises 18 residues. In nucleotides, the CDR3 is TGTGCCAGTACCCCCCGGGACAGACCTCCCAATAGCAATCAGCCCCAGCATTTT. Translated, it gives CASTPRDRPPNSNQPQHF. Complete variable domain (other parts from reference TRBV19 and TRBJ1-5): DGGITQSPKYLFRKEGQNVTLSCEQNLNHDAMYWYRQDPGQGLRLIYYSQIVNDFQKGDIAEGYSVSREKKESFPLTVTSAQKNPTAFYLCASTPRDRPPNSNQPQHFGDGTRLSIL.

This chain joins TRBV7-9 and TRBJ1-1, with D unresolved. V was pared by 3 bases and J by 7 bases, with 9 bases between. The germline V gene encodes CDR1 SEHNR and CDR2 FQNEAQ (reference sequence). The CDR3 consists of 12 residues. CDR3 region: CASSFSFLEAFF. The CDR3 DNA is TGTGCCAGCAGCTTTTCTTTCCTTGAAGCTTTCTTT.

This clone was observed a handful of times. This CDR3 is also generated by other DNA sequences in the sample. The chain is built from TRBV5-1 and TRBJ1-2; 7 nucleotides line up with TRBD1. The length of the CDR3 is 14 residues. V lost 0 bases and J lost 5; bases outside the gene matches: 4. Germline assignment: CDR1 SGHRS and CDR2 YFSETQ. CDR3 nucleotide sequence: TGCGCCAGCAGCTTGGGCGACAGGGTGTATGGCTACACCTTC. Translating it yields CASSLGDRVYGYTF. Full variable domain (remainder filled in from reference TRBV5-1 and TRBJ1-2): KAGVTQTPRYLIKTRGQQVTLSCSPISGHRSVSWYQQTPGQGLQFLFEYFSETQRNKGNFPGRFSGRQFSNSRSEMNVSTLELGDSALYLCASSLGDRVYGYTFGSGTRLTVV.

The chain is built from TRBV28 and TRBJ2-2; 10 nucleotides match TRBD1. With 3 bases clipped from V and 4 bases from J, the junction kept 2 bases outside the gene matches. This CDR3 spans 15 amino acids. Germline values: CDR1 MDHEN, CDR2 SYDVKM. The CDR3 bases are TGTGCCAGCAGTTTCGGGACAGGGGTCACCGGGGAGCTGTTTTTT. Amino acid sequence: CASSFGTGVTGELFF. Together with reference TRBV28 and TRBJ2-2, the CDR3 gives the full variable domain: DVKVTQSSRYLVKRTGEKVFLECVQDMDHENMFWYRQDPGLGLRLIYFSYDVKMKEKGDIPEGYSVSREKKERFSLILESASTNQTSMYLCASSFGTGVTGELFFGEGSRLTVL.

The V and J genes are TRBV5-1 and TRBJ2-7; 8 positions agree with TRBD2. The CDR3 spans 15 residues. Germline loops: CDR1 SGHRS, CDR2 YFSETQ. Losses at the gene ends were 0 bases for V and 4 bases for J; bases not matched to a gene: 6. CDR3 sequence: CASSLVAGGGYEQYF. The DNA of the CDR3 is TGCGCCAGCAGCTTGGTGGCGGGAGGAGGATACGAGCAGTACTTC.

The rearrangement links TRBV19 to TRBJ2-5, with D tentatively TRBD1 (6 bases). V was clipped by 7 bases and J by 3 bases, with 12 bases between them. Germline-derived CDR1 and CDR2 are LNHDA and SQIVND (reference sequence). The CDR3 sequence is 13 residues long. In DNA form, the CDR3 reads TGTGCCAGTAAGGGCAGGGGTAAAGAGACCCAGTACTTC. The encoded protein is CASKGRGKETQYF.

The gene calls are TRBV19 and TRBJ2-3; the D gene is possibly TRBD2 (6 bases). V lost 4 bases to trimming and J lost 4 bases, with 12 bases between them. The CDR3 contains 14 residues. Germline loops: CDR1 LNHDA, CDR2 SQIVND (reference sequence). CDR3 sequence: CASSTGLGADTQYF. CDR3 bases: TGTGCCAGTAGTACGGGACTGGGGGCAGATACGCAGTATTTT.

The chain joins TRBV10-3 to TRBJ1-3, with 9 bases aligning to TRBD1. The CDR3 has 15 residues. V dropped 3 bases and J dropped 2; count of bases not matched to a gene: 2. Per the germline V gene, CDR1 is ENHRY and CDR2 is SYGVKD. The CDR3: CAISEWTGAGNTIYF. The CDR3 nucleotides read TGTGCCATCAGTGAATGGACAGGGGCTGGAAACACCATATATTTT.

This rearrangement joins TRBV19 to TRBJ2-5; TRBD1 matches at 8 bases. J was trimmed by 5 bases and V by 5 bases; bases with no gene match: 7. From germline, CDR1 is LNHDA and CDR2 SQIVND (reference sequence). This CDR3 has 14 residues. CDR3 bases: TGTGCCAGTAGTCCTCAGGACAGGGTGGAGACCCAGTACTTC. It yields the protein CASSPQDRVETQYF.

The J gene is TRBJ2-1, the V gene TRBV4-1; 7 nucleotides line up with TRBD2. The germline V gene has CDR1 MGHRA and CDR2 YSYEKL. The trim removed 0 bases at V and 5 bases at J, leaving 10 bases unmatched. The CDR3 runs 17 residues. The CDR3: CASSQEVLASGNNEQFF. The CDR3 DNA reads as TGCGCCAGCAGCCAAGAAGTGTTGGCTAGCGGTAACAATGAGCAGTTCTTC.

The chain carries TRBV5-4 and TRBJ2-1; 10 bases match TRBD2. Per germline, CDR1 SGHNT and CDR2 YYREEE (reference sequence). The V and J ends lost 2 bases and 10 bases, in that order; junction bases with no gene match: 3. CDR3 size: 13 residues. The CDR3 DNA reads TGTGCCAGCAGCTTATCACTAGCGGGAGAGCAGTTCTTC. It translates to CASSLSLAGEQFF.

The genes are TRBV12-3 or TRBV12-4 and TRBJ2-1; 8 bases match TRBD2. After removal of 1 base from V and 16 bases from J, the junction contained 6 bases not matched to a gene. CDR3 length: 12 residues. The DNA of the CDR3 is TGTGCCAGCAGTTTAGACGGGAGGGCCCCTTTCTTC. Translating it yields CASSLDGRAPFF.

The CDR3 spells CASSVVTGAGETQYF. The CDR3 region has the DNA TGTGCCAGCAGCGTAGTAACGGGAGCGGGGGAGACCCAGTACTTC. This sequence joins TRBV9 and TRBJ2-5, with 7 bases aligning to TRBD2. CDR1 is SGDLS, CDR2 YYNGEE, per germline. The CDR3 spans 15 residues. Trimming cost V 0 bases and J 5 bases; bases outside gene matches: 7.

This chain joins TRBV27 and TRBJ2-3, with D possibly being TRBD2 (5 bases). The ends were cut back, 4 bases at V and 4 bases at J, with 12 bases in the middle. This CDR3 has 14 amino acids. CDR1 is MNHEY and CDR2 is SMNVEV in the germline V gene (reference sequence). CDR3 nucleotides: TGTGCCAGCAGTTACGGGAACCCCCCAGATACGCAGTATTTT. Translation gives CASSYGNPPDTQYF.

The V call is TRBV2, the J call TRBJ1-2; the D gene is possibly TRBD1 (6 bases). Germline V lookup: CDR1 SNHLY, CDR2 FYNNEI. V was pared by 3 bases and J by 7 bases, with 18 bases between. This CDR3 has 15 amino acids. The CDR3 nucleotides read TGTGCCAGCAGTGATCAGAGGGGAGGGGGAGGTGGCTACACCTTC. Protein product: CASSDQRGGGGGYTF. Filled out from reference TRBV2 and TRBJ1-2, the complete variable domain reads EPEVTQTPSHQVTQMGQEVILRCVPISNHLYFYWYRQILGQKVEFLVSFYNNEISEKSEIFDDQFSVERPDGSNFTLKIRSTKLEDSAMYFCASSDQRGGGGGYTFGSGTRLTVV.

The chain is built from TRBV2 and TRBJ2-5; the match to TRBD1 covers 9 bases. CDR3 length equals 17 residues. V shed 6 bases, J shed 2 bases, and the junction held 13 bases outside the gene matches. Germline lookup yields CDR1 SNHLY and CDR2 FYNNEI. CDR3 protein: CASSWTGARPTQETQYF. CDR3 nucleotides: TGTGCCAGCAGCTGGACAGGGGCCCGCCCAACTCAAGAGACCCAGTACTTC.

The chain combines TRBV5-1 with TRBJ2-1; 11 bases map to TRBD1. CDR3 length: 15 amino acids. The germline V gene has CDR1 SGHRS and CDR2 YFSETQ. The V segment lost 4 bases and the J segment 8 bases; nucleotides outside the gene matches: 8. The chain's CDR3 is CASSRTGGGPDEQFF. Written as DNA, the CDR3 is TGCGCCAGCAGCAGGACAGGGGGCGGCCCGGATGAGCAGTTCTTC.